This T cell receptor beta chain derives from a study of T cell responses to AZD1222 COVID-19 vaccine. Study information: Second-dose recipients at about 4 or about 12 weeks were treated as one pooled group.

About this clone itself: Its target is unknown.

Study conclusions and caveats: Breadth and depth of Spike-specific TCRs rose after two AZD1222 doses.

V lost 4 bases, J lost 2 bases, and 16 bases lay in between. The CDR3 spans 16 residues. The germline V gene has CDR1 SGHNT and CDR2 YYREEE (reference sequence). Method: immunoSEQ multiplex PCR; TCRdb's copy keeps in-frame clones and lacks some. This sample has about 150,000 clones, with approximately 90% found just once. The sequence derives from an adult in good health. The sequencing used peripheral blood, collected on day 0 of AZD1222 vaccination. The V and J genes are TRBV5-4 and TRBJ2-1, with D hard to call. CDR3 nucleotides: TGTGCCAGCAGCCGGAGCCGGACCGAGCCCTACAATGAGCAGTTCTTC. This sequence encodes CASSRSRTEPYNEQFF.